One and the same sample provided the 4 T cell receptor beta chains below, sequenced in a study of response to subunit inactivated influenza vaccine. TCRdb reprocessed the RT-PCR reads with MiXCR, giving one entry per CDR3 protein. This repertoire shows about 650,000 distinct CDR3 sequences, approximately 14% found once; its top ten account for 11%. Specimen: PBMCs from blood, collected 12 days after vaccination. Receptors were obtained from a man aged 50 to 59 who received an inactivated influenza vaccine.

The chain links TRBV9 to TRBJ2-1; 14 nucleotides agree with TRBD2. The CDR3 length is 15 residues. J gave up 9 bases and V 4 bases, and 6 bases lay outside the gene matches. The germline CDR1 and CDR2 sequences are SGDLS and YYNGEE. The CDR3 DNA reads as TGTGCCAGCAGCCCAGGGACTAGCGGGGGACGTGAGCAGTTCTTC. Its translation is CASSPGTSGGREQFF.

The rearrangement joins TRBV27 to TRBJ2-7; 7 bases agree with TRBD1. Unmatched junction bases numbered 9, after V lost 8 bases and J lost 5 bases. CDR3 length: 13 amino acids. Germline V gene lookup returns CDR1 MNHEY and CDR2 SMNVEV (reference sequence). The CDR3 is CASRRQGRNEQYF. DNA for the CDR3: TGTGCCAGCCGGCGACAGGGTAGGAACGAGCAGTACTTC.

The rearrangement links TRBV5-1 to TRBJ1-1, with D possibly being TRBD1 (5 bases). Germline V gene lookup returns CDR1 SGHRS and CDR2 YFSETQ. The CDR3 is 15 residues long. V was cut by 4 bases and J by 2 bases, with 15 bases left in between. CDR3 in DNA: TGCGCCAGCAGCCTCCGACAGACATCAAACACTGAAGCTTTCTTT. Its translation is CASSLRQTSNTEAFF.

This clonotype has only a few counts. The J gene is TRBJ2-7, the V gene TRBV6-5; D may be TRBD1 (5 bases). Germline lookup yields CDR1 MNHEY and CDR2 SVGAGI. V gave up 0 bases and J gave up 0 bases, with 12 bases separating them. The CDR3 consists of 16 residues. The CDR3 DNA reads TGTGCCAGCAGTTACTCGTTTAGGGGCAGCTCCTACGAGCAGTACTTC. It encodes CASSYSFRGSSYEQYF.